The T cell receptor (beta chain) under discussion was sequenced for a study of STAT5B mutations in CD4+ large granular lymphocyte leukemia. In the case of this clone: The antigen is undetermined.

Germline values: CDR1 SGHTA, CDR2 FQGNSA. V gave up 3 bases and J gave up 5 bases, with 16 bases separating them. The CDR3 spans 16 residues. Study-level points and caveats: Main leukemic clonotypes were patient-specific, but about 25% appeared at low frequency elsewhere. Patient CD4-sorted repertoires stayed more clonal than healthy ones after leukemic-clone removal. TRBV06-family usage was enriched in top patient clones (8/27) versus controls (2/35).

The authors' processing: A productive frequency of 2.59 x 10-5 was the lowest detectable. The assay was immunoSEQ multiplex PCR, and TCRdb's table has in-frame clones only and misses some. That table supplies the V and J calls and clone size; D and trimming were determined from the DNA. The sample records some 28,000 clones, 70% to 75% being singletons. The chain links TRBV7-2 to TRBJ2-2; perhaps D is TRBD1 or TRBD2 (5 bases each). The receptor was isolated from a human donor in good health. Sequencing used CD4+ T cells from blood buffy coats. The CDR3 region has the DNA TGTGCCAGCAGCTTGAGGGACCTAAAGATTACCGGGGAGCTGTTTTTT. This encodes CASSLRDLKITGELFF.